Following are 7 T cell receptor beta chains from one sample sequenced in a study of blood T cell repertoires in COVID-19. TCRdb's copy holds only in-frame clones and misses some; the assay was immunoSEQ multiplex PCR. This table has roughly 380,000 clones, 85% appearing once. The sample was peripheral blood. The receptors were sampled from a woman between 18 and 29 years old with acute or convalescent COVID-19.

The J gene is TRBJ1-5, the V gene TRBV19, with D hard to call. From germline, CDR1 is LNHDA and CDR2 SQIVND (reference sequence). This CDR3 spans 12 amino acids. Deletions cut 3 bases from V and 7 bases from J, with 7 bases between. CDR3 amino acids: CASSIGLQPQHF. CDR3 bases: TGTGCCAGTAGTATCGGACTGCAGCCCCAGCATTTT.

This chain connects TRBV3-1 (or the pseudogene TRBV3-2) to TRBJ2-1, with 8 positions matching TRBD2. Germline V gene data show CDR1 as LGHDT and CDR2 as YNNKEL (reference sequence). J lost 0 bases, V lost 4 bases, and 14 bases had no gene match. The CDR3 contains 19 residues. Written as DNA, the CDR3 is TGTGCCAGCAGCCTAATGGGGTCTAGCGGGCCGATCTCCTACAATGAGCAGTTCTTC. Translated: CASSLMGSSGPISYNEQFF.

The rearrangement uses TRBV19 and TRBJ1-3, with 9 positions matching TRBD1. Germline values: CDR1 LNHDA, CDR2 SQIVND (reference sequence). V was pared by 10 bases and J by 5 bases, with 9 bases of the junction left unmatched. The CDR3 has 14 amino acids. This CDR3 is CATARTGERNTIYF. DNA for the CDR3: TGTGCCACCGCCCGGACAGGGGAGAGAAACACCATATATTTT.

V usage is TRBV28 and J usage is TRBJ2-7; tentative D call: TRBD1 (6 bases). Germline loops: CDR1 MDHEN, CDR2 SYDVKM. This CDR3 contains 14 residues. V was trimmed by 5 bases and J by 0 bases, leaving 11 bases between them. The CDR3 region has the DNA TGTGCCAGCAGTCCCCGACAGGACTCCTACGAGCAGTACTTC. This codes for CASSPRQDSYEQYF.

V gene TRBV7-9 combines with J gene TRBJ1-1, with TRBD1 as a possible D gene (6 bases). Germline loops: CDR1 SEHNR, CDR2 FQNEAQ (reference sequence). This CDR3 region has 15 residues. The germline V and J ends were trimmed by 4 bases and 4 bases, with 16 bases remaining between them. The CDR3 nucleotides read TGTGCCAGCAGCTCCGACAGGAAAACCGCCACTGAAGCTTTCTTT. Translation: CASSSDRKTATEAFF.

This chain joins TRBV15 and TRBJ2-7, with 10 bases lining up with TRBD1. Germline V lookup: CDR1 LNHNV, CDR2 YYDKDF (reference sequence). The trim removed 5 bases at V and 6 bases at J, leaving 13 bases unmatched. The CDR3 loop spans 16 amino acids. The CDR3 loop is CATSPDRGQSLREQYF. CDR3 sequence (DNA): TGTGCCACCAGCCCAGACAGGGGGCAGAGTCTTCGCGAGCAGTACTTC.

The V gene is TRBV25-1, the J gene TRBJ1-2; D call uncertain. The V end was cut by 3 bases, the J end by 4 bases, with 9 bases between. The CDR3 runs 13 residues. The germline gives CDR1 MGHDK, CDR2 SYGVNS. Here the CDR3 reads CASSDPGFYGYTF. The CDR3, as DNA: TGTGCCAGCAGTGATCCGGGTTTCTATGGCTACACCTTC.